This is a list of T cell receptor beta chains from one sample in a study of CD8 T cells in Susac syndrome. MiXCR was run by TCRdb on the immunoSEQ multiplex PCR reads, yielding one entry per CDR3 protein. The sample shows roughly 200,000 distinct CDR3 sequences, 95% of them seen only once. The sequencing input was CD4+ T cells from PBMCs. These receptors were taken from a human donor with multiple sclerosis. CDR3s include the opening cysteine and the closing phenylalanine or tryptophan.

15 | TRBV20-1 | CSARDAGGEGETQYF
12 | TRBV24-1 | CATRICTDTQYF
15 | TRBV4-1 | CASSTRTDPGNTIYF
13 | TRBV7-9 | CATGDPSSYEQYF
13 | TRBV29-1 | CIIHQGARETQYF
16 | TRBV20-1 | CSATDLGSGVDNEQFF
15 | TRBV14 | CASSSESSYNSPLHF
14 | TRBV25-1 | CASSGNDGYQPQHF
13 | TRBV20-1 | CSARPGVLDTQYF
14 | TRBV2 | CASSARLGGTEAFF
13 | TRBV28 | CASSVSGGAGYTF
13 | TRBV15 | CATSRVVGTEAFF
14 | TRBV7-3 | CASSRGDGDTEAFF
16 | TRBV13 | CASSSRGLTSSGTQYF
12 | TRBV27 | CASRRSKGGQFF
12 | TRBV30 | CAWSVGVLGYTF
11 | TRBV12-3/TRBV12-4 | CASRLTEKLFF
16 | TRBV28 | CASSYKPGQDLNEQFF
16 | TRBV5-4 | CASSHSSGGPYNEQFF
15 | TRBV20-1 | CSAIGQSSSYNEQFF
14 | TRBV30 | CAWTPDGGNYGYTF
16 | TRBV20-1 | CSARDRGGESTDTQYF
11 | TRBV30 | CAWSRGQGYTF
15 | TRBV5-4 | CASSPGLAGTYEQYF
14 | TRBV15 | CATSRDRGGRGYTF
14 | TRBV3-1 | CASTEGSNTGELFF
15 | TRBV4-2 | CASSQEGRGQEGLFF
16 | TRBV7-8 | CASGAHRGPSNQPQHF
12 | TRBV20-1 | CSGTGGNYGYTF
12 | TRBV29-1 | CSSGGDYNEQFF
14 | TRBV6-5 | CASSPNRAPWGYTF
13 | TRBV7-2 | CASRLDGNQPQHF
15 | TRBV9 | CASSATGGAGEKLFF
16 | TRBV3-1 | CASSQASARAGAPQYF
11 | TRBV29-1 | CSVQGTWEQYF
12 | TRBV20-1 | CSGSGGQETQYF
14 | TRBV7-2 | CASSFEGGNYGYTF
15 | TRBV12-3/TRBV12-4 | CASSTSGASNQPQHF
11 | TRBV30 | CAWSLGGEQYF
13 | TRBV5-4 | CASSLGTLSGYTF
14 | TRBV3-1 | CASSQTQISTPQHF
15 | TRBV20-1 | CSARDEKDHTDTQYF
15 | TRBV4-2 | CASSLIGQGQETQYF
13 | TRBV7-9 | CASSPGSISAQYF
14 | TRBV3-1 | CASSPRTAEGEQFF
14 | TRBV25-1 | CASHRDRGFNEQFF
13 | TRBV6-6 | CAGSPGVTYEQYF
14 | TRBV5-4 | CASSLVTHAGELFF
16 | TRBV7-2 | CASSLLHDAGTDTQYF
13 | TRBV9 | CASSGHQGTEAFF